The 15 T cell receptor beta chains below were found in one sample sequenced in a study of T cell responses to AZD1222 COVID-19 vaccine. The repertoire was sequenced with immunoSEQ multiplex PCR; TCRdb's copy has only in-frame clones and lacks some. Among 150,000 to 200,000 clones listed, 80% to 95% were seen once. The specimen comprised peripheral blood, sampled on day 0 of AZD1222 vaccination. Receptors were obtained from an adult in good health.

The chain uses TRBV16 and TRBJ1-4; possible D gene TRBD1, 5 bases. Germline CDR1 and CDR2: KGHSY and FQNENV. With 0 bases removed from V and 8 bases from J, the gap between germline ends came to 10 bases. The CDR3 extends over 14 amino acids. The CDR3, as DNA: TGTGCCAGCAGCCAATCAATCCAGGGAGAAAAACTGTTTTTT. Residues: CASSQSIQGEKLFF.

This clone has just one count. The chain combines TRBV9 with TRBJ1-1; D is possibly TRBD1 (6 bases). The V and J ends lost 3 bases and 8 bases respectively, with 17 bases between them. The length of the CDR3 is 14 residues. In germline, CDR1 is SGDLS, CDR2 YYNGEE. CDR3 sequence: CASSDYRESGEAFF. The DNA of the CDR3 is TGTGCCAGCAGCGATTACAGGGAATCGGGCGAAGCTTTCTTT.

This rearrangement joins TRBV5-1 to TRBJ2-1; 10 nucleotides agree with TRBD2. From germline, CDR1 is SGHRS and CDR2 YFSETQ. The length of the CDR3 is 16 residues. Losses at the gene ends were 4 bases for V and 9 bases for J; bases not matched to a gene: 13. The CDR3 loop is CASSPGASGRASEQFF. The CDR3 region has the DNA TGCGCCAGCAGCCCTGGGGCCAGCGGGAGGGCCTCTGAGCAGTTCTTC.

The rearrangement joins TRBV11-1 to TRBJ1-1; 8 bases align to TRBD1. Looked up from germline, CDR1 is SGHAT and CDR2 is FQDESV (reference sequence). J gave up 6 bases and V 5 bases, and 11 bases lay outside the gene matches. The CDR3 runs to 15 residues. The CDR3 bases are TGTGCCAGCAGCCTCCGGACAGGGAAAGGTTCTGAAGCTTTCTTT. Translation gives CASSLRTGKGSEAFF.

The chain employs TRBV28 and TRBJ1-1; 10 bases map to TRBD1. V lost 4 bases, J lost 5 bases, and 7 bases stayed unmatched. The CDR3 length is 15 residues. Germline assignment: CDR1 MDHEN and CDR2 SYDVKM. DNA for the CDR3: TGTGCCAGCAGTTCCGGGACAGGGGTCGGGACTGAAGCTTTCTTT. Its protein product is CASSSGTGVGTEAFF.

V gene TRBV4-1 combines with J gene TRBJ2-6, with 8 bases aligning to TRBD1. The germline V gene has CDR1 MGHRA and CDR2 YSYEKL. The CDR3 has 19 residues. Trimming at V came to 0 bases and at J to 3 bases, leaving 10 bases not matched to a gene. DNA of the CDR3: TGCGCCAGCAGCCAAGATCCCGGCAGGGGGCAGGGTGGGGCCAACGTCCTGACTTTC. Translating it yields CASSQDPGRGQGGANVLTF.

V and J are TRBV28 and TRBJ2-3, with D unclear. CDR1 MDHEN and CDR2 SYDVKM come from the germline V gene. This CDR3 has 11 residues. V gave up 6 bases and J gave up 3 bases, with 4 bases separating them. In nucleotides, the CDR3 is TGTGCCAGCAGCCCAACAGATACGCAGTATTTT. This translates into CASSPTDTQYF.

The V call is TRBV5-4, the J call TRBJ1-5, with TRBD1 matching over 7 bases. CDR1 and CDR2 (germline): SGHNT, YYREEE (reference sequence). Trimming at V came to 2 bases and at J to 5 bases, leaving 13 bases not matched to a gene. The CDR3 has 17 amino acids. The CDR3 protein is CASSFGGVRGRDQPQHF. The CDR3 nucleotides read TGTGCCAGCAGCTTCGGTGGGGTGAGGGGGCGGGATCAGCCCCAGCATTTT. The full variable domain, with the rest looked up from reference TRBV5-4 and TRBJ1-5, is ETGVTQSPTHLIKTRGQQVTLRCSSQSGHNTVSWYQQALGQGPQFIFQYYREEENGRGNFPPRFSGLQFPNYSSELNVNALELDDSALYLCASSFGGVRGRDQPQHFGDGTRLSIL.

The chain employs TRBV4-1 and TRBJ1-2; 7 positions match TRBD1. Trimming removed 3 bases from V and 2 bases from J; junction bases left unmatched: 9. The CDR3 is 16 amino acids. Germline loops: CDR1 MGHRA, CDR2 YSYEKL. CDR3 coding DNA: TGCGCCAGCAGCCAGAATACCCAGGGGGGAAACTATGGCTACACCTTC. Its protein product is CASSQNTQGGNYGYTF.

The rearrangement joins TRBV12-3 or TRBV12-4 to TRBJ1-2; the D is unclear. Trimming took 3 bases from V and 0 from J, leaving 5 bases between them. CDR3 length: 13 residues. In DNA form, the CDR3 reads TGTGCCAGCAGTTTGCAGGCTAACTATGGCTACACCTTC. Amino acids: CASSLQANYGYTF.

The chain links TRBV2 to TRBJ2-3; D is ambiguous. CDR3 size: 12 residues. Per germline, CDR1 SNHLY and CDR2 FYNNEI. V dropped 2 bases and J dropped 2 bases, with 2 bases sitting between them. This CDR3 reads CASSEHTDTQYF. The DNA of the CDR3 is TGTGCCAGCAGTGAACACACAGATACGCAGTATTTT.

The V and J genes are TRBV4-3 and TRBJ1-1; a possible D gene is TRBD1 (5 bases). This CDR3 region has 15 residues. The germline CDR1 and CDR2 sequences are LGHNA and YSLEER. The V gene lost 4 bases and the J gene lost 3 bases, with 15 bases spanning the gap. In nucleotides, the CDR3 is TGCGCCAGCAGCCCGGACCCTCAGGGTCACACTGAAGCTTTCTTT. It codes for CASSPDPQGHTEAFF.

The chain combines TRBV7-2 with TRBJ2-7; D is possibly TRBD1 (6 bases). The CDR3 covers 14 residues. Germline CDR1 SGHTA, CDR2 FQGNSA. Trimming took off 5 bases at V and 3 bases at J, with 14 bases between the two ends. This CDR3 reads CASSPRRTDYEQYF. CDR3 in DNA: TGTGCCAGCAGCCCCCGACGGACAGACTACGAGCAGTACTTC.

This chain links TRBV19 with TRBJ2-2; D gene unclear. V was shortened by 5 bases and J by 4 bases, with 8 bases between the two germline ends. Germline lookup yields CDR1 LNHDA and CDR2 SQIVND (reference sequence). This CDR3 is 13 amino acids long. For the CDR3, the DNA is TGTGCCAGTAGTTTCCAGACCACCGGGGAGCTGTTTTTT. It specifies CASSFQTTGELFF.

The chain couples TRBV18 to TRBJ1-1; 7 bases fit TRBD1. This CDR3 contains 16 residues. V dropped 0 bases and J dropped 2; count of bases not matched to a gene: 6. The germline gives CDR1 KGHSH, CDR2 LQKENI. CDR3 DNA: TGTGCCAGCTCACCACCGGACAGGCGCGCTAACACTGAAGCTTTCTTT. Its protein is CASSPPDRRANTEAFF.